These T cell receptor beta chains were read from a single sample in a study of T cells in Graves' hyperthyroidism and ophthalmopathy. Using its own MiXCR run on the multiplex PCR reads, TCRdb lists one record per CDR3 protein. Of 530,000 or so distinct CDR3 sequences in the sample, about a sixth were seen once. The specimen was blood. Receptors were obtained from a woman younger than 30 with Graves' ophthalmopathy. CDR3s include the opening cysteine and the closing phenylalanine or tryptophan. D genes are given only for firm matches. Clone size is given for some rows only: seen once, a few or many times, or a class if the clone is expanded.

TRBV7-3	-	TRBD2	TRBJ2-1	15	TGTGCCAGCAGCTCTAGCGGGGGCGGTGGGAATGAGCAGTTCTTC	CASSSSGGGGNEQFF
TRBV5-1	many	TRBD2	TRBJ2-1	15	TGCGCCAGCAGCTTGGAAGCGGGAGCACGCAATGAGCAGTTCTTC	CASSLEAGARNEQFF
TRBV24-1	few	TRBD2	TRBJ2-3	17	TGTGCCACCAGTGAACCGGGACTAGCGGGAGTGAAGTATACGCAGTATTTT	CATSEPGLAGVKYTQYF
TRBV6-2/TRBV6-3	-	-	TRBJ2-1	14	TGTGCCAGCAGTAGCGGTGGCCCAAACAATGAGCAGTTCTTC	CASSSGGPNNEQFF
TRBV18	-	-	TRBJ1-1	15	TGTGCCAGCTCCACGTGGGGGGCCATTACGACTGAAGCTTTCTTT	CASSTWGAITTEAFF
TRBV10-3	few	-	TRBJ1-1	12	TGTGCCATCAGAGGCGGGAACACTGAAGCTTTCTTT	CAIRGGNTEAFF
TRBV7-9	-	-	TRBJ2-2	13	TGTGCCGGTGACCGATTGAACACCGGGGAGCTGTTTTTT	CAGDRLNTGELFF
TRBV27	many	TRBD2	TRBJ2-1	16	TGTGCCAGCAGTCGGGTAGGGACTAGAAGTACGAATGAGCAGTTCTTC	CASSRVGTRSTNEQFF
TRBV18	-	-	TRBJ1-1	17	TGTGCCAGCTCACCACTCCCCCCCACAGAGGGTAGCACTGAAGCTTTCTTT	CASSPLPPTEGSTEAFF
TRBV7-2	-	-	TRBJ2-1	13	TGTGCCAGCAGCTTTGAAGGTTACAATGAGCAGTTCTTC	CASSFEGYNEQFF
TRBV30	-	TRBD1	TRBJ1-1	12	TGTGCCTGGAGTCCCGGACAGGGAACAGCTTTCTTT	CAWSPGQGTAFF
TRBV27	many	-	TRBJ2-7	13	TGTGCCAGCAGCTTGACACCCTCCTACGAGCAGTACTTC	CASSLTPSYEQYF
TRBV7-2	-	-	TRBJ1-5	14	TGTGCCAGCAGCTTTGTGTCAGTGAATCAGCCCCAGCATTTT	CASSFVSVNQPQHF
TRBV19	-	TRBD1	TRBJ1-5	17	TGTGCCAGTAGTATCCCGGACAGGCGGAAACCTAATCAGCCCCAGCATTTT	CASSIPDRRKPNQPQHF
TRBV28	many	-	TRBJ1-3	15	TGTGCCAGCAGTTTACTGGGGCCCACTGGAAACACCATATATTTT	CASSLLGPTGNTIYF